Shown below are 12 T cell receptor beta chains from a single sample sequenced in a study of beta chain features in type 1 diabetes. General observations from the study: TCRB CDR3s were moderately but significantly shorter in Type 1 diabetes patients in all four CD4+ subsets.

For these TCRs, the target antigens are not known. Expressed TCRB transcripts were sequenced, since all the RNA that had been isolated was reverse transcribed. TCRdb's table, derived via immunoSEQ multiplex PCR, lists solely in-frame clones and lacks some. The sample includes 300,000 or so clones, 7% to 10% of them seen just once. Sequenced material: central memory CD4+ T cells from blood. The receptors stem from a young man with type 1 diabetes.

This clone was seen more than once but under ten times. The DNA of the CDR3 is TGCGCCAGCAGCCAAGCCGCAGGGGTCTTAGCTGAAGCTTTCTTT. This codes for CASSQAAGVLAEAFF. The chain carries TRBV4-3 and TRBJ1-1; a possible D gene is TRBD1 (6 bases). The V end was cut by 1 base, the J end by 6 bases, with 15 bases between. CDR3 length equals 15 residues. The germline V gene encodes CDR1 LGHNA and CDR2 YSLEER.

The sample holds a few counts of this clone. The chain recombines TRBV25-1 with TRBJ2-2, with D perhaps assigned TRBD1 or TRBD2 (5 bases each). Trimming left V 1 base short and J 4 bases short, with 19 bases between. Germline CDR1 reads MGHDK; CDR2 reads SYGVNS. The CDR3 totals 18 residues. The DNA of the CDR3 is TGTGCCAGCAGTGAATCTGAGGGGAGCCCCCGTTTCACCGGGGAGCTGTTTTTT. Translated, it gives CASSESEGSPRFTGELFF.

This chain connects TRBV7-2 to TRBJ1-2; tentatively, D is TRBD1 (5 bases). The germline V gene has CDR1 SGHTA and CDR2 FQGNSA. Trimming took off 2 bases at V and 2 bases at J, with 18 bases between the two ends. CDR3 size: 17 residues. This CDR3 is CASSLSPRGVSNYGYTF. The CDR3 nucleotides read TGTGCCAGCAGCTTAAGCCCGCGGGGGGTTTCGAACTATGGCTACACCTTC. The complete variable domain, with remaining parts taken from reference TRBV7-2 and TRBJ1-2, reads GAGVSQSPSNKVTEKGKDVELRCDPISGHTALYWYRQSLGQGLEFLIYFQGNSAPDKSGLPSDRFSAERTGGSVSTLTIQRTQQEDSAVYLCASSLSPRGVSNYGYTFGSGTRLTVV.

The table lists this clone with a few counts. The genes are TRBV7-2 and TRBJ1-6; 9 bases line up with TRBD1. Looked up from germline, CDR1 is SGHTA and CDR2 is FQGNSA. Losses at the gene ends were 5 bases for V and 8 bases for J; bases not matched to a gene: 10. The CDR3 sequence is 16 residues long. This CDR3 is CASSPPGQGWYSPLHF. DNA for the CDR3: TGTGCCAGCAGCCCACCGGGACAGGGTTGGTATTCACCCCTCCACTTT.

This clone has only a few counts. This rearrangement joins TRBV19 to TRBJ2-3; D gene ambiguous. The V gene lost 3 bases and the J gene lost 5 bases, with 9 bases spanning the gap. Looked up from germline, CDR1 is LNHDA and CDR2 is SQIVND (reference sequence). The CDR3 runs to 13 residues. CDR3 sequence (DNA): TGTGCCAGTAGTATTACTGGCGGAGATACGCAGTATTTT. Translating it yields CASSITGGDTQYF.

The V gene is TRBV2, the J gene TRBJ2-7; 8 bases fit TRBD1. Per the germline V gene, CDR1 is SNHLY and CDR2 is FYNNEI. The CDR3 has 18 residues. With V trimmed by 1 base and J by 2 bases, 13 bases remained unmatched. The CDR3 sequence: CASSEDWEWTGSTYEQYF. CDR3 nucleotides: TGTGCCAGCAGTGAAGATTGGGAATGGACAGGGAGCACCTACGAGCAGTACTTC.

The rearrangement links TRBV5-1 to TRBJ2-3; 11 nucleotides line up with TRBD2. This CDR3 is built from 18 residues. V shed 2 bases and J 2 bases; nucleotides not matched to a gene: 10. Germline-derived CDR1 and CDR2 are SGHRS and YFSETQ. The CDR3 DNA reads as TGCGCCAGCAGCTTAAATCCTCCTAGCGGGGGGCCCACAGATACGCAGTATTTT. Translation: CASSLNPPSGGPTDTQYF.

A few counts support this clone. V gene TRBV19 combines with J gene TRBJ2-3, with D unclear. Trimming shortened V by 3 bases and J by 4 bases, and 8 bases separated the two germline ends. Germline V gene lookup returns CDR1 LNHDA and CDR2 SQIVND (reference sequence). This CDR3 spans 13 amino acids. CDR3 sequence (DNA): TGTGCCAGTAGTATTTCGAAGGCAGATACGCAGTATTTT. Residues: CASSISKADTQYF.

This chain links TRBV13 with TRBJ2-7, with 8 bases aligning to TRBD2. Germline CDR1 and CDR2: PRHDT and FYEKMQ (reference sequence). V trimming: 5 bases; J trimming: 2 bases; junction bases outside the gene matches: 5. The CDR3 extends over 14 amino acids. CDR3 loop: CASSGRGGAYEQYF. The CDR3 DNA is TGTGCCAGCAGCGGACGGGGGGGAGCCTACGAGCAGTACTTC.

The CDR3 DNA follows: TGCGCCAGCAGCGCGGACAGCAATCAGCCCCAGCATTTT. This sequence encodes CASSADSNQPQHF. The chain couples TRBV5-1 to TRBJ1-5, with D unclear. This CDR3 is 13 amino acids long. Germline V gene data show CDR1 as SGHRS and CDR2 as YFSETQ. Trimming left V 4 bases short and J 1 base short, with 6 bases between.

This chain joins TRBV4-1 and TRBJ2-6; D is perhaps TRBD1 or TRBD2 (5 bases each). The ends were cut back, 0 bases at V and 1 base at J, with 19 bases in the middle. The CDR3 spans 20 residues. CDR1 and CDR2 (germline): MGHRA, YSYEKL. CDR3 coding DNA: TGCGCCAGCAGCCAAGAGAGGGACCGCCTCCTAGTATCTGGGGCCAACGTCCTGACTTTC. Translation: CASSQERDRLLVSGANVLTF.

This clone was seen only a few times. CDR3 nucleotides: TGTGCCAGCAGCCGGACAGTTTCTGAAGCTTTCTTT. Its protein is CASSRTVSEAFF. This chain joins TRBV5-6 and TRBJ1-1; D possibly corresponds to TRBD1 (6 bases). CDR3 size: 12 residues. Germline V gene data show CDR1 as SGHDT and CDR2 as YYEEEE. Trimming took off 4 bases at V and 6 bases at J, with 10 bases between the two ends.